These T cell receptor beta chains were read from a single sample in a study of blood T cell repertoires in COVID-19. The repertoire was sequenced with immunoSEQ multiplex PCR; TCRdb's copy has only in-frame clones and lacks some. The sample records over 250,000 clones, 70% to 90% being singletons. Material for sequencing was peripheral blood. The receptor set was obtained from a woman in her 70s with acute or convalescent COVID-19. CDR3s include the opening cysteine and the closing phenylalanine or tryptophan. The D gene is left open where the match is weak. Only part of the rows carry a size: once, few, many, or a class if the clone is expanded.

.	TRBV6-4	.	TRBJ1-2	TGTGCCAGCAGTGTGGGCACAGAGACGGGCTACACCTTC	CASSVGTETGYTF
.	TRBV10-1	.	TRBJ1-5	TGCGCCAGCAGTGAGAACTATCAGCCCCAGCATTTT	CASSENYQPQHF
.	TRBV5-8	.	TRBJ2-2	TGTGCCAGCAGCTTTATCTGGGCAGGGGCCGGGGAGCTGTTTTTT	CASSFIWAGAGELFF
.	TRBV19	TRBD1	TRBJ1-5	TGTGCCAGTAGTACTGGACAGGGACGTAATCAGCCCCAGCATTTT	CASSTGQGRNQPQHF
.	TRBV21-1	.	TRBJ1-2	TGTGCCAGCAGCAAAGGAGCGTCGGCAGGCCAGGAGGGAGACCTACGCAACTATGGCTACACCTTC	CASSKGASAGQEGDLRNYGYTF
.	TRBV9	.	TRBJ1-2	TGTGCCAGCAGCCTAGGGGAGGGGAGAGGCTACACCTTC	CASSLGEGRGYTF
.	TRBV3-1/TRBV3-2	TRBD2	TRBJ2-7	TGTGCCAGCAGAGGTAGCGGGGGCTACGAGCAGTACTTC	CASRGSGGYEQYF
.	TRBV6-5	TRBD1	TRBJ1-5	TGTGCCAGCAGCCTAGGGACAGGGGGTTATCAGCCCCAGCATTTT	CASSLGTGGYQPQHF
.	TRBV10-2	.	TRBJ1-6	TGCGCCAGCAGTGGAACGGGGGGACATGATTCACCCCTCCACTTT	CASSGTGGHDSPLHF
.	TRBV30	.	TRBJ1-5	TGTGCCTGGGGACACAGTAGCAATCAGCCCCAGCATTTT	CAWGHSSNQPQHF
.	TRBV11-2	TRBD1	TRBJ2-7	TGTGCCAGCAGCCGTAACCGGGACAGTTTATACGAGCAGTACTTC	CASSRNRDSLYEQYF
.	TRBV7-2	.	TRBJ1-1	TGTGCCAGCAGCCCTGTTCGGAACACTGAAGCTTTCTTT	CASSPVRNTEAFF
.	TRBV6-5	.	TRBJ1-5	TGTGCCAGCACGGTGGGGGGTCAGCCCCAGCATTTT	CASTVGGQPQHF
.	TRBV4-1	.	TRBJ1-2	TGCGCCAGCAGCCAGGCAGGGTTTCGTGGCTACACCTTC	CASSQAGFRGYTF
few	TRBV20-1	.	TRBJ2-3	TGCAGTGCTAGTGGGTGGGGGGGCCCAGATACGCAGTATTTT	CSASGWGGPDTQYF
.	TRBV3-1/TRBV3-2	.	TRBJ2-3	TGTGCCAGCAGCCAAGTTACCTCTGGCGGGTTTAGCACAGATACGCAGTATTTT	CASSQVTSGGFSTDTQYF
.	TRBV6-6	.	TRBJ1-2	TGTGCCAGCAGCCCTCGGGACACGATCTATGGCTACACCTTC	CASSPRDTIYGYTF
few	TRBV2	TRBD1	TRBJ2-7	TGTGCCAGCAGTGCCCGGGGACAGGGGGCCCCCTACGAGCAGTACTTC	CASSARGQGAPYEQYF
.	TRBV3-1/TRBV3-2	TRBD2	TRBJ2-3	TGTGCCAGCAGCCATCCCGGGGGGGCGGGTACAGATACGCAGTATTTT	CASSHPGGAGTDTQYF
few	TRBV5-4	TRBD1	TRBJ2-2	TGTGCCAGCAGCTCCGGCCGGGGACAGGGACCCGGGGAGCTGTTTTTT	CASSSGRGQGPGELFF
.	TRBV7-9	.	TRBJ1-5	TGTGCCAGCAGCTTGGCAGGGTTTAATCAGCCCCAGCATTTT	CASSLAGFNQPQHF
.	TRBV4-1	TRBD2	TRBJ2-3	TGCGCCAGCAGCCAAGCGACTAGCGGTCTCACAGATACGCAGTATTTT	CASSQATSGLTDTQYF
.	TRBV18	.	TRBJ2-7	TGTGCCAGCTCACCTGGGAGGACAGGTAACTACGAGCAGTACTTC	CASSPGRTGNYEQYF